The next 21 T cell receptor beta chains were all read from a single sample in a study of T-cell memory formation after mild COVID-19. MiXCR, run by TCRdb on the 5' RACE reads, gives a single entry per CDR3 protein. This sample has fewer than 350,000 distinct CDR3 sequences, with about 16% found just once. Sequencing was carried out using PBMCs or a T cell subset sorted from them (not recorded which). These receptor sequences come from a man aged 18 to 29 who had mild COVID-19 (a few samples of this study predate the infection). Cell type and time point are not known.

V and J are TRBV7-6 and TRBJ2-5; no firm D call. The V gene's germline CDR1 is SGHVS and CDR2 FNYEAQ. The CDR3 runs 13 residues. V was shortened by 5 bases and J by 5 bases, with 12 bases between the two germline ends. The CDR3 sequence is CASSLKVAETQYF. CDR3 DNA: TGTGCCAGCAGCCTAAAGGTCGCCGAGACCCAGTACTTC.

The rearrangement joins TRBV12-3 or TRBV12-4 to TRBJ1-1; tentatively, D is TRBD1 (6 bases). V lost 7 bases and J 8 bases, leaving 11 bases between the germline ends. This CDR3 is built from 11 residues. CDR3 nucleotide sequence: TGTGCCAGCACCCAGGACAGAGAAGCTTTCTTT. Its translation is CASTQDREAFF.

This clonotype was recorded a few times. The chain employs TRBV7-9 and TRBJ1-5, with 12 bases identical to TRBD1. The germline gives CDR1 SEHNR, CDR2 FQNEAQ (reference sequence). After removal of 4 bases from V and 6 bases from J, the junction contained 4 bases not matched to a gene. The CDR3 runs to 15 residues. CDR3 sequence (DNA): TGTGCCAGCAGCTACGGGACAGGGGGCCTTCAGCCCCAGCATTTT. Amino acids: CASSYGTGGLQPQHF.

The chain recombines TRBV5-1 with TRBJ2-3; 8 bases map to TRBD2. This CDR3 spans 14 amino acids. The J segment lost 3 bases and the V segment lost 9 bases, leaving 9 bases of the junction unmatched. Germline CDR1 and CDR2: SGHRS and YFSETQ. The CDR3 nucleotides are TGCGCCACAACCGGGGGGGCAGAAACAGATACGCAGTATTTT. This translates into CATTGGAETDTQYF.

The chain combines TRBV7-2 with TRBJ2-3; maybe TRBD2 (5 bases). V was shortened by 5 bases and J by 2 bases, with 11 bases between the two germline ends. Germline-derived CDR1 and CDR2 are SGHTA and FQGNSA. The CDR3 loop spans 14 amino acids. Written as DNA, the CDR3 is TGTGCCAGCAGCCCTGGGAGCCACACAGATACGCAGTATTTT. Translated: CASSPGSHTDTQYF.

The rearrangement links TRBV7-9 to TRBJ2-1; 13 nucleotides line up with TRBD2. CDR1 SEHNR and CDR2 FQNEAQ come from the germline V gene (reference sequence). Trimming took 1 base from V and 10 from J; bases not matched to a gene: 4. CDR3 length: 15 amino acids. For the CDR3, the DNA is TGTGCCAGCAGCTTAGGACCGACTAGCGGGGGGGAGCAGTTCTTC. Protein product: CASSLGPTSGGEQFF. The full variable domain, with the rest looked up from reference TRBV7-9 and TRBJ2-1, is DTGVSQNPRHKITKRGQNVTFRCDPISEHNRLYWYRQTLGQGPEFLTYFQNEAQLEKSRLLSDRFSAERPKGSFSTLEIQRTEQGDSAMYLCASSLGPTSGGEQFFGPGTRLTVL.

The V and J genes are TRBV7-9 and TRBJ1-1; tentative D call: TRBD1 (5 bases). This CDR3 contains 12 residues. V gave up 6 bases and J gave up 6 bases, with 11 bases separating them. Germline-derived CDR1 and CDR2 are SEHNR and FQNEAQ (reference sequence). CDR3 sequence reads: CASRSDIPEAFF. The CDR3 nucleotides are TGTGCCAGCAGATCGGACATCCCTGAAGCTTTCTTT. Together with reference TRBV7-9 and TRBJ1-1, the CDR3 gives the full variable domain: DTGVSQNPRHKITKRGQNVTFRCDPISEHNRLYWYRQTLGQGPEFLTYFQNEAQLEKSRLLSDRFSAERPKGSFSTLEIQRTEQGDSAMYLCASRSDIPEAFFGQGTRLTVV.

The chain combines TRBV20-1 with TRBJ2-5, with unresolved D. From germline, CDR1 is DFQATT and CDR2 SNEGSKA (reference sequence). This CDR3 has 10 amino acids. The V gene lost 6 bases and the J gene lost 0 bases, with 2 bases spanning the gap. The chain's CDR3 is CSANQETQYF. CDR3 DNA: TGCAGTGCCAACCAAGAGACCCAGTACTTC.

The chain links TRBV12-3 or TRBV12-4 to TRBJ2-6; TRBD2 matches 11 bases. V gave up 5 bases and J gave up 0 bases; unmatched junction bases: 6. The CDR3 is made up of 18 amino acids. The CDR3 DNA sequence: TGTGCCAGCAGTACCCGACTAGCGGGAACCTCTGGGGCCAACGTCCTGACTTTC. It is translated as CASSTRLAGTSGANVLTF.

This clonotype was detected a few times. The chain joins TRBV25-1 to TRBJ2-1, with 10 bases that match TRBD2. CDR3 length: 13 residues. V lost 7 bases to trimming and J lost 4 bases; unmatched junction nucleotides: 1. Germline CDR1 reads MGHDK; CDR2 reads SYGVNS. CDR3: CASKLAGYNEQFF. The CDR3 DNA reads TGTGCCAGCAAACTAGCGGGGTACAATGAGCAGTTCTTC.

This clonotype has a count of ten or more. V and J are TRBV6-5 and TRBJ1-2; TRBD1 aligns across 8 bases. CDR1 and CDR2 (germline): MNHEY, SVGAGI. Germline trimming cut 2 bases from V and 0 bases from J; bases unmatched to any gene: 8. This CDR3 is built from 17 residues. The CDR3 protein is CASSYKRDRQANYGYTF. The CDR3 nucleotides read TGTGCCAGCAGTTACAAAAGGGACAGGCAAGCTAACTATGGCTACACCTTC.

This clonotype was counted ten times or more. V and J are TRBV7-2 and TRBJ1-5; D gene ambiguous. Germline values: CDR1 SGHTA, CDR2 FQGNSA. CDR3 length: 15 amino acids. V was cut by 6 bases and J by 4 bases, with 16 bases left in between. CDR3 region: CASSRWSGGNQPQHF. CDR3 sequence (DNA): TGTGCCAGCAGTCGATGGTCGGGCGGGAATCAGCCCCAGCATTTT.

Only a few counts were recorded for this clonotype. The CDR3 nucleotides are TGCGCCAGCAGCTTATTCGGGGGGGCGGAGACCCAGTACTTC. Its protein product is CASSLFGGAETQYF. The rearrangement joins TRBV5-1 to TRBJ2-5; 8 nucleotides agree with TRBD2. V shed 2 bases, J shed 5 bases, and the junction held 5 bases outside the gene matches. Germline V gene data show CDR1 as SGHRS and CDR2 as YFSETQ. The CDR3 consists of 14 residues.

Ten or more counts support this clonotype. The V and J genes are TRBV12-3 or TRBV12-4 and TRBJ2-1; 10 nucleotides line up with TRBD2. This CDR3 has 17 residues. J was trimmed by 1 base and V by 5 bases; bases with no gene match: 8. In DNA, the CDR3 is TGTGCCAGCAGTCGGTATAGCGGGGGGCCTTCCTACAATGAGCAGTTCTTC. This sequence encodes CASSRYSGGPSYNEQFF.

This clonotype has more than one count but fewer than ten. As DNA, the CDR3 is TGCGCCAGCAGCTTCAATTTTATCGGGCTAGAGTACGAGCAGTACTTC. This translates into CASSFNFIGLEYEQYF. The rearrangement joins TRBV5-1 to TRBJ2-7; D not resolved. The CDR3 is 16 amino acids. Germline V gene sequence: CDR1 SGHRS, CDR2 YFSETQ. V was cut by 2 bases and J by 4 bases, with 19 bases left in between.

The V gene is TRBV19, the J gene TRBJ2-1, with a tentative D call TRBD2 (7 bases). This CDR3 spans 13 amino acids. CDR1 LNHDA and CDR2 SQIVND come from the germline V gene (reference sequence). The V and J ends lost 6 bases and 9 bases respectively, with 15 bases between them. CDR3 region: CASRVGGAREQFF. The CDR3 DNA sequence: TGTGCCAGTAGGGTGGGGGGGGCGCGTGAGCAGTTCTTC.

This clonotype was picked up a small number of times. The chain has TRBV2 and TRBJ2-1; 7 positions match TRBD1. This CDR3 spans 11 amino acids. Germline CDR1 SNHLY, CDR2 FYNNEI. Germline trimming cut 4 bases from V and 11 bases from J; bases unmatched to any gene: 2. DNA for the CDR3: TGTGCCAGCAGTGGACAGGGCAAGCAGTTCTTC. Its protein is CASSGQGKQFF.

This clonotype was observed a handful of times. The chain couples TRBV6-6 to TRBJ2-1; tentatively, D is TRBD2 (6 bases). Between the trimmed V and J ends, which lost 6 bases and 10 bases, there was a span of 16 bases. Per the germline V gene, CDR1 is MNHNY and CDR2 is SVGAGI (reference sequence). The CDR3 consists of 13 residues. CDR3 coding DNA: TGTGCCAGCAGCCGCGACGGTAGCGGCGAGCAGTTCTTC. Protein: CASSRDGSGEQFF.

The chain carries TRBV20-1 and TRBJ1-1; D is ambiguous. The CDR3 length is 11 residues. V lost 5 bases and J 4 bases, leaving 8 bases between the germline ends. In germline, CDR1 is DFQATT, CDR2 SNEGSKA (reference sequence). The CDR3 reads CSAEKGTEAFF. The CDR3 DNA follows: TGCAGTGCTGAAAAAGGCACTGAAGCTTTCTTT.

This clonotype has ten or more counts. The chain uses TRBV4-1 and TRBJ2-5, with unresolved D. V shed 1 base and J shed 7 bases, with 13 bases lying between them. Per germline, CDR1 MGHRA and CDR2 YSYEKL. The CDR3 runs to 14 residues. CDR3 DNA sequence: TGCGCCAGCAGCCAAGGCACATCCGTTGGGACCCAGTACTTC. It codes for CASSQGTSVGTQYF.

This clonotype was counted ten times or more. This chain links TRBV10-3 with TRBJ2-7, with D perhaps TRBD2 (5 bases). The germline V and J ends were trimmed by 8 bases and 2 bases, with 10 bases remaining between them. CDR3 length: 12 residues. Germline values: CDR1 ENHRY, CDR2 SYGVKD. CDR3 region: CAIGGTAYEQYF. CDR3 DNA sequence: TGTGCCATCGGAGGCACCGCCTACGAGCAGTACTTC.